Listed below are T cell receptor beta chains from one sample, sequenced in a study of blood T cell repertoires in COVID-19. Libraries were prepared by immunoSEQ multiplex PCR; TCRdb keeps only in-frame clonotypes and omits some of them. This table has roughly 250,000 clones, 75% to 95% appearing once. Sequenced material: PBMCs or T cells enriched from blood (not recorded which). These receptors were collected from a woman aged 18 to 35 who had recovered from COVID-19. Each CDR3 is given without its conserved first and last residue.

J gene: TRBJ2-5
V gene: TRBV2
CDR3 protein: ASNPDRVKETQY

J gene: TRBJ2-7
V gene: TRBV9
CDR3 protein: ASSVMDSYEQY

J gene: TRBJ2-3
V gene: TRBV7-3
CDR3 protein: ASSLGFSGSTDTQY

J gene: TRBJ2-7
V gene: TRBV11-3
CDR3 protein: ASSLDPSPSREQY

J gene: TRBJ1-2
V gene: TRBV7-2
CDR3 protein: ASSFKRLTANYGYT

J gene: TRBJ2-2
V gene: TRBV7-2
CDR3 protein: ASSFLAGGTGELF

J gene: TRBJ1-4
V gene: TRBV29-1
CDR3 protein: SVITGGRAEKLF

J gene: TRBJ2-7
V gene: TRBV3-1/TRBV3-2
CDR3 protein: ASSQEVAGEQY

J gene: TRBJ1-3
V gene: TRBV2
CDR3 protein: ASSGGTGNTIY

J gene: TRBJ2-5
V gene: TRBV10-2
CDR3 protein: ASIGDRGLPQQETQY

J gene: TRBJ2-2
V gene: TRBV10-2
CDR3 protein: ASSEKAGTNTGELF

J gene: TRBJ2-6
V gene: TRBV7-9
CDR3 protein: ASSSTGGRSGANVLT

J gene: TRBJ1-6
V gene: TRBV13
CDR3 protein: ASSLRRNYNSPLH

J gene: TRBJ1-2
V gene: TRBV4-1
CDR3 protein: ASSQDVWSLKSYGYT

J gene: TRBJ1-1
V gene: TRBV27
CDR3 protein: ASSHQQGINTEAF

J gene: TRBJ2-7
V gene: TRBV6-2/TRBV6-3
CDR3 protein: ASSYRRGRSAYEQY

J gene: TRBJ1-1
V gene: TRBV19
CDR3 protein: ASIPDRNTEAF

J gene: TRBJ2-7
V gene: TRBV4-1
CDR3 protein: ASSQMDRFEQY

J gene: TRBJ2-4
V gene: TRBV7-3
CDR3 protein: ASCSGC

J gene: TRBJ2-3
V gene: TRBV24-1
CDR3 protein: ATSDKVERTGMGTDTQY

J gene: TRBJ2-3
V gene: TRBV29-1
CDR3 protein: SVDRGTDTQY

J gene: TRBJ1-2
V gene: TRBV5-1
CDR3 protein: ASSPDTYNYGYT

J gene: TRBJ1-2
V gene: TRBV5-1
CDR3 protein: ASSPQQAQGYT

J gene: TRBJ1-1
V gene: TRBV6-5
CDR3 protein: ASSLTRVAEAF

J gene: TRBJ1-4
V gene: TRBV5-1
CDR3 protein: ASSLGGRRDEKLF

J gene: TRBJ2-1
V gene: TRBV20-1
CDR3 protein: SASGAGANNEQF

J gene: TRBJ1-1
V gene: TRBV5-5
CDR3 protein: ASSLELLDTEAF

J gene: TRBJ2-7
V gene: TRBV13
CDR3 protein: ASSLGGSISYEQY

J gene: TRBJ2-1
V gene: TRBV7-9
CDR3 protein: ASSPPWRDSNNEQF

J gene: TRBJ1-4
V gene: TRBV20-1
CDR3 protein: SARAGVLF

J gene: TRBJ1-4
V gene: TRBV7-2
CDR3 protein: ASSLRDRVWEKLF

J gene: TRBJ2-7
V gene: TRBV5-6
CDR3 protein: ASSLVAGLEEQY

J gene: TRBJ1-5
V gene: TRBV3-1/TRBV3-2
CDR3 protein: ASSHGGARSNQPQH

J gene: TRBJ1-1
V gene: TRBV5-5
CDR3 protein: ASSFGTGNTEAF

J gene: TRBJ2-3
V gene: TRBV27
CDR3 protein: ASSFSGLNTQY

J gene: TRBJ1-2
V gene: TRBV5-1
CDR3 protein: ASSLGMGAANYGYT

J gene: TRBJ1-2
V gene: TRBV12-3/TRBV12-4
CDR3 protein: ASSLLKNYGYT